This TCR beta chain was captured by sequencing in a study of beta chain features in type 1 diabetes. CDR1 is SGHNT, CDR2 YYREEE, per germline (reference sequence). The V end lost 0 bases, the J end lost 4 bases, and 11 bases lay between the germline ends. The CDR3 runs 15 residues. Isolated RNA was reverse transcribed in full, so expressed TCRB transcripts were sequenced. Method: immunoSEQ multiplex PCR; TCRdb's copy keeps in-frame clones and lacks some. The repertoire holds 900,000 or so clones, with roughly 15% as singletons. The rearrangement links TRBV5-4 to TRBJ2-1, with D possibly TRBD1 on 5 matching bases. The sequenced sample was naive CD4+ T cells from blood. The origin of this receptor is a woman between 18 and 30 years old in good health. This chain's CDR3 is CASSLVVGAYNEQFF. The CDR3 DNA reads TGTGCCAGCAGCTTGGTCGTAGGGGCTTACAATGAGCAGTTCTTC.